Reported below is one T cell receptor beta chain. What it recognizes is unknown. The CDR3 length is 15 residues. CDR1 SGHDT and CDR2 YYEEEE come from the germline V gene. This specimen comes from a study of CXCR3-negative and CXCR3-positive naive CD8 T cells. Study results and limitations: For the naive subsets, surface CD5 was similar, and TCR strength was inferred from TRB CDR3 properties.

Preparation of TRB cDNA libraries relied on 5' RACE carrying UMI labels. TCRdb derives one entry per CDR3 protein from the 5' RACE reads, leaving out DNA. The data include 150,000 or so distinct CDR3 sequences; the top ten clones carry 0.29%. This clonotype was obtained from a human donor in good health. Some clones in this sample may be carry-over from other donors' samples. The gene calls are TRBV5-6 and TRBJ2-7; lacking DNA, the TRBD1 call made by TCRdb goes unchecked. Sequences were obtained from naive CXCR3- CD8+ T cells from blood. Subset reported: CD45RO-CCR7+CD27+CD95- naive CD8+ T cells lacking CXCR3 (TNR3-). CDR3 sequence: CASSLVGTVSYEQYF.